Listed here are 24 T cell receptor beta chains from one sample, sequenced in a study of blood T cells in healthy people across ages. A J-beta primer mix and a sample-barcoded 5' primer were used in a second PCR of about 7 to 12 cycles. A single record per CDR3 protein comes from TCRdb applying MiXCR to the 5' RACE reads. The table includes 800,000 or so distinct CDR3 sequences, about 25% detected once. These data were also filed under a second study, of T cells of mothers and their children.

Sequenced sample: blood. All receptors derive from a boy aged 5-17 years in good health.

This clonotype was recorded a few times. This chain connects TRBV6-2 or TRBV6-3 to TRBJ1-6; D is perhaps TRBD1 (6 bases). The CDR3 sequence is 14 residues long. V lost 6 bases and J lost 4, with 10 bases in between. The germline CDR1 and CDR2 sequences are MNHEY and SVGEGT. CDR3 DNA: TGTGCCAGCAGCCAAGGACAGTATAATTCACCCCTCCACTTT. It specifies CASSQGQYNSPLHF.

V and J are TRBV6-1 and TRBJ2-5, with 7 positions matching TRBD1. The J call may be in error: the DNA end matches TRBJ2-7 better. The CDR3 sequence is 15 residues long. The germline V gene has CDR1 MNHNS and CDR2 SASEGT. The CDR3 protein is CASSDKRTGSYEQYF. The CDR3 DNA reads TGTGCCAGCAGTGACAAAAGGACAGGCTCCTACGAGCAGTACTTC.

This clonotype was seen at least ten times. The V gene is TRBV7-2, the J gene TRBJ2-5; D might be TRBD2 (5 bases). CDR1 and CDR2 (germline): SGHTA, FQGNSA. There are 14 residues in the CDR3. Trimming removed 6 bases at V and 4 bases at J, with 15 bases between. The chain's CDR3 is CASSLSGSGETQYF. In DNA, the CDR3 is TGTGCCAGCAGTTTATCGGGGAGTGGAGAGACCCAGTACTTC.

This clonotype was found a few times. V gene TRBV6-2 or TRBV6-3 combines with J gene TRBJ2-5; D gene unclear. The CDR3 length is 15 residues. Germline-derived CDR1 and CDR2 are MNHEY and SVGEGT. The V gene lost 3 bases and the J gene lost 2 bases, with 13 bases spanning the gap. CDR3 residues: CASSYNGALQETQYF. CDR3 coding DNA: TGTGCCAGCAGTTATAATGGTGCCTTACAAGAGACCCAGTACTTC.

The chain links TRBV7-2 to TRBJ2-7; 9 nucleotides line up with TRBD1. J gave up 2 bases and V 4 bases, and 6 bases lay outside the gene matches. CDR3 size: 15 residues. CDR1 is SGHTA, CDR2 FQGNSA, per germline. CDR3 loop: CASSSDRGNTYEQYF. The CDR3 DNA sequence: TGTGCCAGCAGCTCGGACAGGGGTAACACCTACGAGCAGTACTTC. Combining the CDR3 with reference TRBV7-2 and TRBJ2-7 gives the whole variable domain GAGVSQSPSNKVTEKGKDVELRCDPISGHTALYWYRQSLGQGLEFLIYFQGNSAPDKSGLPSDRFSAERTGGSVSTLTIQRTQQEDSAVYLCASSSDRGNTYEQYFGPGTRLTVT.

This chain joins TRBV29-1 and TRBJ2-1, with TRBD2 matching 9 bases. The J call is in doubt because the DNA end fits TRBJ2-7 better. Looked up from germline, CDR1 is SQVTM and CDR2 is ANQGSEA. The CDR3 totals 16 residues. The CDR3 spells CSVEGVAASGEYEQYF. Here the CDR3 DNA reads TGCAGCGTTGAAGGGGTGGCGGCTAGCGGGGAATACGAGCAGTACTTC.

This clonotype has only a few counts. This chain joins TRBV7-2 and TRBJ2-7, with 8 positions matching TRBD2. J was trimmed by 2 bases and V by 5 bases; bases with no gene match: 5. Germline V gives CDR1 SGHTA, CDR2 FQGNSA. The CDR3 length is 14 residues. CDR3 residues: CASSRQGLAYEQYF. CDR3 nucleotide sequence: TGTGCCAGCAGCCGCCAGGGACTAGCCTACGAGCAGTACTTC.

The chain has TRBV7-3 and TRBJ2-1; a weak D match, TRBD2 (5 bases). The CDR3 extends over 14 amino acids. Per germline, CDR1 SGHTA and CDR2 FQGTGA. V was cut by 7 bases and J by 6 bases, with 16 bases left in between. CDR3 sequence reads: CASNDTRGCNEQFF. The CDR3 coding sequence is TGTGCCAGCAACGATACACGGGGTTGCAATGAGCAGTTCTTC.

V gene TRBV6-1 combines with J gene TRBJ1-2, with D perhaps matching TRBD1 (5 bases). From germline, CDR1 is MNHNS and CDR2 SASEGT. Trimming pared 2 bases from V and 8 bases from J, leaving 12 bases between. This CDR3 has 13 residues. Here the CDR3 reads CASSESGGKGYTF. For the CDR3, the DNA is TGTGCCAGCAGTGAAAGTGGGGGGAAAGGCTACACCTTC.

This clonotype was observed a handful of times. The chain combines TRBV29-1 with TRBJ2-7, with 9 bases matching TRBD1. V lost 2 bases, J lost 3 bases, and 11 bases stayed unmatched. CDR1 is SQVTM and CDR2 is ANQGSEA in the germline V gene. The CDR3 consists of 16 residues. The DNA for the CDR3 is TGCAGCGTTGAAAGTCCCGGACAGGGGCAAGGCTACGAGCAGTACTTC. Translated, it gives CSVESPGQGQGYEQYF.

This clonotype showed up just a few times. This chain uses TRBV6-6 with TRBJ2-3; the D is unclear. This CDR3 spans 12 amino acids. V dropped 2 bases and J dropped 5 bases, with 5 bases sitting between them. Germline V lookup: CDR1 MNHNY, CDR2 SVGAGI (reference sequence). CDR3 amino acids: CASSYAQDTQYF. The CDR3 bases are TGTGCCAGCAGTTACGCACAAGATACGCAGTATTTT.

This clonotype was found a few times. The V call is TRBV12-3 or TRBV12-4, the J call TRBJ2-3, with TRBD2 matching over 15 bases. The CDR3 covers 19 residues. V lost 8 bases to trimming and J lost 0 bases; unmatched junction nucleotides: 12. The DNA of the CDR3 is TGTGCCAGCGGGTGGTCCGGGACTAGCGGGGGGCCGAGCACAGATACGCAGTATTTT. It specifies CASGWSGTSGGPSTDTQYF.

The CDR3 here is CASSEAGRGNEKLFF. The CDR3 DNA reads TGTGCCAGCAGTGAAGCCGGGAGGGGTAATGAAAAACTGTTTTTT. The rearrangement links TRBV6-1 to TRBJ1-4; D is possibly TRBD1 (5 bases). CDR1 MNHNS and CDR2 SASEGT come from the germline V gene. The ends were cut back, 0 bases at V and 4 bases at J, with 9 bases in the middle. The CDR3 is made up of 15 amino acids.

The CDR3 DNA reads TGCAGCGTTGAGGACAGCCTCCATGAGCAGTTCTTC. Translation: CSVEDSLHEQFF. V gene TRBV29-1 combines with J gene TRBJ2-1; possible D gene TRBD1, 6 bases. The CDR3 totals 12 residues. Germline V CDR1 and CDR2: SQVTM, ANQGSEA. V was shortened by 3 bases and J by 8 bases, with 11 bases between the two germline ends.

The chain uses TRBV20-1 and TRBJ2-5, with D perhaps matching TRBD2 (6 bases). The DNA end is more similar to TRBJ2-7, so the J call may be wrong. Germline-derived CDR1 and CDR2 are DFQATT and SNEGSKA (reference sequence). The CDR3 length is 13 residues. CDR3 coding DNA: TGCAGTGCGGAGGGGACGGGGAAATACGAGCAGTACTTC. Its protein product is CSAEGTGKYEQYF.

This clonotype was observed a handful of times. CDR3: CASSQGPGLASYEQYF. Here the CDR3 DNA reads TGTGCCAGCAGCCAAGGGCCGGGACTAGCGTCTTACGAGCAGTACTTC. This sequence joins TRBV4-2 and TRBJ2-7, with TRBD2 matching 10 bases. The CDR3 totals 16 residues. Germline loops: CDR1 LGHNA, CDR2 YNFKEQ. Trimming at V came to 1 base and at J to 4 bases, leaving 7 bases not matched to a gene.

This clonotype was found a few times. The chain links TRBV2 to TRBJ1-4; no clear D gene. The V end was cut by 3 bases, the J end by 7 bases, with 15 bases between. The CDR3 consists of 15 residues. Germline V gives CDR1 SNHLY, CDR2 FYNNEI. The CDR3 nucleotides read TGTGCCAGCAGTGAGGTCCGGCCTGTCGGTGAAAAACTGTTTTTT. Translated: CASSEVRPVGEKLFF. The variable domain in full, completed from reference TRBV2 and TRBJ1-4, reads EPEVTQTPSHQVTQMGQEVILRCVPISNHLYFYWYRQILGQKVEFLVSFYNNEISEKSEIFDDQFSVERPDGSNFTLKIRSTKLEDSAMYFCASSEVRPVGEKLFFGSGTQLSVL.

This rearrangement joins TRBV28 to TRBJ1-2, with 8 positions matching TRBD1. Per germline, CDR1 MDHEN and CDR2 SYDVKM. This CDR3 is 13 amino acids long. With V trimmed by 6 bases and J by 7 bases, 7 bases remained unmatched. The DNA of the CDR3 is TGTGCCAGCAGATCGGACAGGGTAATTGGCTACACCTTC. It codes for CASRSDRVIGYTF.

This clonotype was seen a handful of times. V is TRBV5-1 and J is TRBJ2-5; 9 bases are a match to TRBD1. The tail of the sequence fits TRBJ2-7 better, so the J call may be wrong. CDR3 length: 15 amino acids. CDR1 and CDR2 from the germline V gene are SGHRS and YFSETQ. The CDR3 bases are TGCGCCAGCAGCTTGGAAGGGACAGGGCTCCACGAGCAGTACTTC. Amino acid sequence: CASSLEGTGLHEQYF.

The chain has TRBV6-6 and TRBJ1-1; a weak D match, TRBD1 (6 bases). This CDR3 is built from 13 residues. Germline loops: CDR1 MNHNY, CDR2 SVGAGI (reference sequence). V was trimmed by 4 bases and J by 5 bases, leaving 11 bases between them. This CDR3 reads CASSSGGLTEAFF. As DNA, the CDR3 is TGTGCCAGCAGTTCCGGGGGGCTGACTGAAGCTTTCTTT.

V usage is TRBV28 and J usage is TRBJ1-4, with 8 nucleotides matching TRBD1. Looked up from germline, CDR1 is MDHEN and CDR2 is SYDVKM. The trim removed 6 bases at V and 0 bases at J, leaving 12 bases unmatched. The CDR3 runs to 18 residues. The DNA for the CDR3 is TGTGCCAGCAGCAGGGACAGGCTCGGTGGGGCAACTAATGAAAAACTGTTTTTT. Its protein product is CASSRDRLGGATNEKLFF.

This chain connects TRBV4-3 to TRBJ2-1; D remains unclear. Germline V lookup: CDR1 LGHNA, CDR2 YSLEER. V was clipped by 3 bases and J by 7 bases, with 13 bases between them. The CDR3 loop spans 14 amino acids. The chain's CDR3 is CASSQDDVNNEQFF. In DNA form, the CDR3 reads TGCGCCAGCAGCCAGGACGATGTGAATAATGAGCAGTTCTTC.

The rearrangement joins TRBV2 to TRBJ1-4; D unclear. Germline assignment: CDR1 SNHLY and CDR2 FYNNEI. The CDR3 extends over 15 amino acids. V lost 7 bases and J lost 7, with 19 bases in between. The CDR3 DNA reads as TGTGCCAGCACCGAGGAAGCAGTTGCGCGTGAAAAACTGTTTTTT. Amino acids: CASTEEAVAREKLFF.

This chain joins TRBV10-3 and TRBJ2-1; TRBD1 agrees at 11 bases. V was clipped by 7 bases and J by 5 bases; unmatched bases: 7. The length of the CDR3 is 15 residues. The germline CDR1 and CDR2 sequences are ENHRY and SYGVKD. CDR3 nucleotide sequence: TGTGCCATCACGCCCGGGACAGGGGGAAACAATGAGCAGTTCTTC. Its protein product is CAITPGTGGNNEQFF.